The T cell receptor (beta chain) under discussion was sequenced for a study of control samples from healthy donors and cancer patients. Repertoires were generated with immunoSEQ multiplex PCR, while TCRdb's copy carries only in-frame clones and drops some. The table lists approximately 170,000 clones, roughly 90% of them singletons. This CDR3 contains 13 residues. In germline, CDR1 is SGHTA, CDR2 FQGNSA. V was shortened by 2 bases and J by 0 bases, with 4 bases between the two germline ends. V is TRBV7-2 and J is TRBJ1-1; D is unresolved. Sequencing used blood. The sequence was obtained from a woman in her 50s in good health. The CDR3 DNA follows: TGTGCCAGCAGCTTACCCATGAACACTGAAGCTTTCTTT. It yields the protein CASSLPMNTEAFF.